These 5 T cell receptor beta chains were sequenced from one sample in a study of cytomegalovirus exposure and HLA in healthy donors. PCR was performed using 60 Vbeta and 13 Jbeta primers. The assay was immunoSEQ multiplex PCR, and TCRdb's table has in-frame clones only and misses some. The table lists roughly 190,000 clones, 60% to 80% of them singletons, with 2.5% to 4% in the top ten. Input material: PBMCs. Receptor source: a female donor in good health and CMV-seronegative.

This chain uses TRBV6-5 with TRBJ1-2; 8 bases match TRBD1. The germline V gene has CDR1 MNHEY and CDR2 SVGAGI. V was pared by 6 bases and J by 5 bases, with 5 bases of the junction left unmatched. This CDR3 has 13 amino acids. In DNA, the CDR3 is TGTGCCAGCAGCCCACAGGGGGGATATGGCTACACCTTC. It translates to CASSPQGGYGYTF.

The V call is TRBV14, the J call TRBJ2-5; the D is unclear. Deletions cut 4 bases from V and 10 bases from J, with 25 bases between. This CDR3 has 16 amino acids. Germline V gives CDR1 SGHDN, CDR2 FVKESK. CDR3 DNA: TGTGCCAGCAGCCCCGCCTGGGCGCCTGTAAGAGACGGCCAGTACTTC. This sequence encodes CASSPAWAPVRDGQYF.

V is TRBV5-8 and J is TRBJ1-1; no clear D. Germline lookup yields CDR1 SGHTS and CDR2 YDEGEE. The CDR3 runs to 12 residues. Trimming shortened V by 0 bases and J by 7 bases, and 7 bases separated the two germline ends. The chain's CDR3 is CASSLVAVEAFF. The CDR3 bases are TGTGCCAGCAGCTTGGTAGCAGTTGAAGCTTTCTTT.

The CDR3 DNA follows: TGTGCCAGCAGGGAGCTAGCGGGGGGGGAAGAGACCCAGTACTTC. Amino acids: CASRELAGGEETQYF. V is TRBV7-8 and J is TRBJ2-5; TRBD2 agrees at 12 bases. The length of the CDR3 is 15 residues. V dropped 6 bases and J dropped 3; count of bases not matched to a gene: 5. Germline assignment: CDR1 SGHVS and CDR2 FQNEAQ.

The chain couples TRBV19 to TRBJ1-5, with D uncertain. Germline values: CDR1 LNHDA, CDR2 SQIVND (reference sequence). CDR3 length: 14 residues. The ends were cut back, 10 bases at V and 0 bases at J, with 13 bases in the middle. CDR3 sequence reads: CATSGGYSNQPQHF. The CDR3, as DNA: TGTGCCACCTCGGGAGGGTATAGCAATCAGCCCCAGCATTTT.